This T cell receptor beta chain was captured in a study of T cells in Graves' hyperthyroidism and ophthalmopathy. Clinical symptoms, serum thyroxine and TRAb, thyroid ultrasound and orbital computed tomography were used for the diagnoses. Isolation of PBMCs was performed on around 9.3 ml fresh peripheral blood. Study observations and caveats: Among thyroid clonotypes expanded above 0.001, most also appeared in blood.

TCR beta CDR3 regions were amplified from RNA. The HTBI primer set drove a first-round RT-PCR of the TCR CDR3. TCRdb passed the multiplex PCR reads through MiXCR, listing each CDR3 protein once. Of 700,000 or so distinct CDR3 sequences listed, around 15% were seen once; the top ten hold about an eighth. The CDR3 loop spans 15 amino acids. Germline V gives CDR1 GTSNPN, CDR2 SVGIG (reference sequence). V dropped 5 bases and J dropped 6; count of bases not matched to a gene: 12. This clonotype was found many times. Its specificity is unknown. The V and J genes are TRBV30 and TRBJ2-1; 8 bases agree with TRBD1. This TCR was sampled from a woman in her forties or fifties with Graves' ophthalmopathy. Sequencing input: blood. The CDR3 sequence: CAWARQGTRGNEQFF. Here the CDR3 DNA reads TGTGCCTGGGCGCGACAGGGGACTCGGGGCAATGAGCAGTTCTTC.